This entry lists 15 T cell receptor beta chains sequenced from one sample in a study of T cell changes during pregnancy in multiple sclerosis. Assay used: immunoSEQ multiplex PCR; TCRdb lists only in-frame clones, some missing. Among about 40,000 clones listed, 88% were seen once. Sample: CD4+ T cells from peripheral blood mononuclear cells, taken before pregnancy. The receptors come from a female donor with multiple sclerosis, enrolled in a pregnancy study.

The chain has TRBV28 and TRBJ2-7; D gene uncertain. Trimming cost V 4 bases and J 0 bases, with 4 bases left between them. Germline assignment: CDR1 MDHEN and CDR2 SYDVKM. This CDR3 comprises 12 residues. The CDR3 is CASSSYSYEQYF. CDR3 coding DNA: TGTGCCAGCAGTTCCTACTCCTACGAGCAGTACTTC. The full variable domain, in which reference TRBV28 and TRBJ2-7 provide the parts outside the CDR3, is DVKVTQSSRYLVKRTGEKVFLECVQDMDHENMFWYRQDPGLGLRLIYFSYDVKMKEKGDIPEGYSVSREKKERFSLILESASTNQTSMYLCASSSYSYEQYFGPGTRLTVT.

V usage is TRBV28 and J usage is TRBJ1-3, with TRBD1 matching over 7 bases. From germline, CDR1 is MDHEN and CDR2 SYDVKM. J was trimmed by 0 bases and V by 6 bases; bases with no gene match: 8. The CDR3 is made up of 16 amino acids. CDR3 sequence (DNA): TGTGCCAGCAGCCGACATGGACAGGACTCTGGAAACACCATATATTTT. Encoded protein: CASSRHGQDSGNTIYF.

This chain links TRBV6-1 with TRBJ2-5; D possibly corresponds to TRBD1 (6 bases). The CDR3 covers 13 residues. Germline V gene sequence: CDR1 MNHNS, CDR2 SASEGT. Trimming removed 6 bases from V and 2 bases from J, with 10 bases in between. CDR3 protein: CASSLDRQETQYF. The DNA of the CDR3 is TGTGCCAGCAGCCTGGACAGACAAGAGACCCAGTACTTC.

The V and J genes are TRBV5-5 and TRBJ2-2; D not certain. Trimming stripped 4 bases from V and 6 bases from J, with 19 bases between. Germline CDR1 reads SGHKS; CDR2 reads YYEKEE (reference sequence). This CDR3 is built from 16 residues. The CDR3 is CASSTTGSPWAGELFF. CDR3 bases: TGTGCCAGCAGCACGACTGGGTCTCCCTGGGCCGGGGAGCTGTTTTTT. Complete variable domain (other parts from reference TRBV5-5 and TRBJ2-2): DAGVTQSPTHLIKTRGQQVTLRCSPISGHKSVSWYQQVLGQGPQFIFQYYEKEERGRGNFPDRFSARQFPNYSSELNVNALLLGDSALYLCASSTTGSPWAGELFFGEGSRLTVL.

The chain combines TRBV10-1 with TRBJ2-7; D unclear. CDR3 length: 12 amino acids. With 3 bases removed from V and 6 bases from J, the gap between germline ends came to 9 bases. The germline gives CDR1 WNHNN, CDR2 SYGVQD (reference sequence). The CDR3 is CASSDSRGEQYF. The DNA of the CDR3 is TGCGCCAGCAGTGACTCGCGAGGCGAGCAGTACTTC.

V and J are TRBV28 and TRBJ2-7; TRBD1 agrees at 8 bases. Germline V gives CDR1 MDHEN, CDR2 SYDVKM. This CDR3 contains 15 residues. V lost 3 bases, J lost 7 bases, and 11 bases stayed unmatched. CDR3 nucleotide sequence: TGTGCCAGCAGTTTGGGTGGACAGGGATATGGGGAGCAGTACTTC. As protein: CASSLGGQGYGEQYF. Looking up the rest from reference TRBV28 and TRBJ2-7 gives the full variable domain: DVKVTQSSRYLVKRTGEKVFLECVQDMDHENMFWYRQDPGLGLRLIYFSYDVKMKEKGDIPEGYSVSREKKERFSLILESASTNQTSMYLCASSLGGQGYGEQYFGPGTRLTVT.

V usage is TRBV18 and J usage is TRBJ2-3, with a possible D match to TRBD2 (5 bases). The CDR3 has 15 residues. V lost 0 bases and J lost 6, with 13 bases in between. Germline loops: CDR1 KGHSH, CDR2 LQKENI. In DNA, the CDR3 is TGTGCCAGCTCACCACCTGAGGGCTCTTGGGATACGCAGTATTTT. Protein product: CASSPPEGSWDTQYF.

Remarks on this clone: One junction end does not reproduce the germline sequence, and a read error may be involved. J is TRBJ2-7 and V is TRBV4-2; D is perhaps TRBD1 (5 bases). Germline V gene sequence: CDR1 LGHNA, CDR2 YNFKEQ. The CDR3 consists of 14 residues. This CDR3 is CASSRQTVSHEQYF. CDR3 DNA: TGTGCCAGCAGCCGACAGACAGTCTCCCACGAGCAGTACTTC.

The CDR3 here is CASSLGQPPLYF. As DNA, the CDR3 is TGCGCCAGCAGCCTAGGACAGCCGCCACTTTACTTC. The rearrangement links TRBV5-1 to TRBJ2-7, with a weak D call TRBD1 (6 bases). Trimming cost V 4 bases and J 13 bases, with 18 bases left between them. This CDR3 has 12 residues. Germline V gene data show CDR1 as SGHRS and CDR2 as YFSETQ.

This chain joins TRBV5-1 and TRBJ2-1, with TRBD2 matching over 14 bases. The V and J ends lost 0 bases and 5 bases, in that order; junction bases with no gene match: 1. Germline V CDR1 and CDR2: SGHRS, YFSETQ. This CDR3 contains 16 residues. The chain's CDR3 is CASSLGGLAGDNEQFF. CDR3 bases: TGCGCCAGCAGCTTGGGGGGACTAGCGGGAGACAATGAGCAGTTCTTC.

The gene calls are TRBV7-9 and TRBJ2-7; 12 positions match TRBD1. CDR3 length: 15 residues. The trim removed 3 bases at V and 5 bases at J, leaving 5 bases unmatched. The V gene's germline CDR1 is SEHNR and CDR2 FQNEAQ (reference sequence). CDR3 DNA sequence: TGTGCCAGCAGCTTCCGGGACAGGGGGCTTCACGAGCAGTACTTC. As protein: CASSFRDRGLHEQYF.

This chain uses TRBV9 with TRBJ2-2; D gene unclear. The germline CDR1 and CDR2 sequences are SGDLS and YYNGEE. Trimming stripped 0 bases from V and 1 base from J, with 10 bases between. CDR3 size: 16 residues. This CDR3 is CASSVAGGVNTGELFF. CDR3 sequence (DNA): TGTGCCAGCAGCGTAGCTGGCGGCGTGAACACCGGGGAGCTGTTTTTT.

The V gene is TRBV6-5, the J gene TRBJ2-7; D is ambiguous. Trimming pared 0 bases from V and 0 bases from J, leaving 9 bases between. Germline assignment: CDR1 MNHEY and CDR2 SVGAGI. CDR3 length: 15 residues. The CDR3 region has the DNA TGTGCCAGCAGTTACTCGAGCAGGCCCTCCTACGAGCAGTACTTC. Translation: CASSYSSRPSYEQYF.

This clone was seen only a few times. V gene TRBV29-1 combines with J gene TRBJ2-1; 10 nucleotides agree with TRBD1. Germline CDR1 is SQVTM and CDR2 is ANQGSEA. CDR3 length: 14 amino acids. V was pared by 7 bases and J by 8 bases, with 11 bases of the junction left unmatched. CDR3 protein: CSGLGGQGKDEQFF. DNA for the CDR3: TGCAGCGGCCTAGGGGGACAGGGGAAGGATGAGCAGTTCTTC.

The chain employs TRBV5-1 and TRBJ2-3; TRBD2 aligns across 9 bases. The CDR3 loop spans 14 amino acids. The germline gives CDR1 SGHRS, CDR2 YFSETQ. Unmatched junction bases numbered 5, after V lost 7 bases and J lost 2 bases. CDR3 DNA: TGCGCCAGCGCGGCGGGAGGGTACACAGATACGCAGTATTTT. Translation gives CASAAGGYTDTQYF.